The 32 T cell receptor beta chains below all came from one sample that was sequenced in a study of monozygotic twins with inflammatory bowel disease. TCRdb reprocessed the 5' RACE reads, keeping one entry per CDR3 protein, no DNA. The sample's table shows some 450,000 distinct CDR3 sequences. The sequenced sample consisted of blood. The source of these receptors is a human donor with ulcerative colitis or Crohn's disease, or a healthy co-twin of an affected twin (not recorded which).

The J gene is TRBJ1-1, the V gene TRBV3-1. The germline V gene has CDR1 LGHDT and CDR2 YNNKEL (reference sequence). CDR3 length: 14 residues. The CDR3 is CASSQINRLTEAFF.

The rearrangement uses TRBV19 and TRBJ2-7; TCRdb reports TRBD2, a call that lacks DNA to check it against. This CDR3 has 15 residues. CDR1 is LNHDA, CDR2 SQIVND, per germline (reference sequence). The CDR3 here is CASSTGGLRLYEQYF. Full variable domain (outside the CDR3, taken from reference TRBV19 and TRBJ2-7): DGGITQSPKYLFRKEGQNVTLSCEQNLNHDAMYWYRQDPGQGLRLIYYSQIVNDFQKGDIAEGYSVSREKKESFPLTVTSAQKNPTAFYLCASSTGGLRLYEQYFGPGTRLTVT.

The CDR3 loop reads CASSLLGTGNYGYTF. The chain recombines TRBV12-3 or TRBV12-4 with TRBJ1-2. The CDR3 runs 15 residues.

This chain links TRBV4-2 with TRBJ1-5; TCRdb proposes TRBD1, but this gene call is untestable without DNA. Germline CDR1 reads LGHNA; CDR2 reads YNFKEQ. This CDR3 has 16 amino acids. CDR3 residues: CASSQEGDRSNQPQHF.

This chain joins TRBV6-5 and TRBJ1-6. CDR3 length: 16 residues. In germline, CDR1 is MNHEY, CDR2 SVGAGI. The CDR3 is CASSFHPSSYNSPLHF.

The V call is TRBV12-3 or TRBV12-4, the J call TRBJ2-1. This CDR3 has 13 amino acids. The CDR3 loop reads CASSPRSYNEQFF.

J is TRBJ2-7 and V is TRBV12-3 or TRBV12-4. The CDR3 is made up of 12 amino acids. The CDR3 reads CASSFNSYEQYF.

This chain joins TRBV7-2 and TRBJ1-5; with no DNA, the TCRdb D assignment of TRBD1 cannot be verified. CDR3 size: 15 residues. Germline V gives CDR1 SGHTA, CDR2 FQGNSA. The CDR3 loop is CASSLASGGGQPQHF.

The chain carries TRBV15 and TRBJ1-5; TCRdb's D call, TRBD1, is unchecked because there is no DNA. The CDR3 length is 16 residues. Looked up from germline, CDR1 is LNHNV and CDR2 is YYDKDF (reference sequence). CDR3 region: CATSRGTGPINQPQHF. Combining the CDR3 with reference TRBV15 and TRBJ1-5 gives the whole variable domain DAMVIQNPRYQVTQFGKPVTLSCSQTLNHNVMYWYQQKSSQAPKLLFHYYDKDFNNEADTPDNFQSRRPNTSFCFLDIRSPGLGDTAMYLCATSRGTGPINQPQHFGDGTRLSIL.

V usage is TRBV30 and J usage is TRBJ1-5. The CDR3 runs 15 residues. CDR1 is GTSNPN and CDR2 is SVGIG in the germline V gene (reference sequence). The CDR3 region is CAWSVLGTANQPQHF.

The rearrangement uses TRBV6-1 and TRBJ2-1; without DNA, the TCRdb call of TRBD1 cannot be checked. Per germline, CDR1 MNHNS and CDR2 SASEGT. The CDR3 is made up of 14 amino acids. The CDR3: CASVPQGGYNEQFF.

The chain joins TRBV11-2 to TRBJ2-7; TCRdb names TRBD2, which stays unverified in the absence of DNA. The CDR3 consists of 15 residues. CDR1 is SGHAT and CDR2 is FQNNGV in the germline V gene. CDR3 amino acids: CASSLTLAETYEQYF.

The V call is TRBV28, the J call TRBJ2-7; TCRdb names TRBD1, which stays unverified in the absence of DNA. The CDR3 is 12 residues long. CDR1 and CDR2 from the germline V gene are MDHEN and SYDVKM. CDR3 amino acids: CASSRSQAEQYF.

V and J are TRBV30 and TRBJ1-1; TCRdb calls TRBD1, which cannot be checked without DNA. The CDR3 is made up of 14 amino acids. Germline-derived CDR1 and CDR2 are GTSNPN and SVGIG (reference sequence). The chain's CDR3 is CAWTPGQGWAEAFF.

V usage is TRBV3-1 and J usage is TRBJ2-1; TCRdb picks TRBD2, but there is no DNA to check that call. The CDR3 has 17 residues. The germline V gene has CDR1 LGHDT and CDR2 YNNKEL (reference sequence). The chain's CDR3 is CASSFWDGPNPPGGQFF.

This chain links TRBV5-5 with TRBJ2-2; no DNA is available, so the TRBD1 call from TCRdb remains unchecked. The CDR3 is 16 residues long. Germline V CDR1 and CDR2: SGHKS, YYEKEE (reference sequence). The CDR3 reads CASSLAGGPVTGELFF.

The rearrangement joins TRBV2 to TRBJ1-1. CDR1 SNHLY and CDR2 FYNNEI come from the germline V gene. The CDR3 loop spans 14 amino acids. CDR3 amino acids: CASVESAWDTEAFF.

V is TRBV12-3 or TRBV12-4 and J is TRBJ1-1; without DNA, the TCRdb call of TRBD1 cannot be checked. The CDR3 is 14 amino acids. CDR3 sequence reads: CASRRQGMATEAFF.

This chain's CDR3 is CASSFGASPDNEQFF. The chain couples TRBV11-2 to TRBJ2-1. The CDR3 extends over 15 amino acids. The germline V gene encodes CDR1 SGHAT and CDR2 FQNNGV. Using reference TRBV11-2 and TRBJ2-1 for the parts outside the CDR3, the full variable domain is EAGVAQSPRYKIIEKRQSVAFWCNPISGHATLYWYQQILGQGPKLLIQFQNNGVVDDSQLPKDRFSAERLKGVDSTLKIQPAKLEDSAVYLCASSFGASPDNEQFFGPGTRLTVL.

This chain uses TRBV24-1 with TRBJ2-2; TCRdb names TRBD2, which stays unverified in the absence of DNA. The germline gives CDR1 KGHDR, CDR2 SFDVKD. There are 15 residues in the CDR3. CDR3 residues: CATSESSGRTGELFF.

The chain's CDR3 is CASSLSSGVPYNEQFF. The V and J genes are TRBV11-2 and TRBJ2-1; checking the TCRdb D call of TRBD2 is not possible without DNA. Germline V CDR1 and CDR2: SGHAT, FQNNGV. The CDR3 consists of 16 residues.

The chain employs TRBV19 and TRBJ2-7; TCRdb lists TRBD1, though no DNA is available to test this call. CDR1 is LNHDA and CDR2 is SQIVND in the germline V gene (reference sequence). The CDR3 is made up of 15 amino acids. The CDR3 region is CASSIGGLVANEQYF.

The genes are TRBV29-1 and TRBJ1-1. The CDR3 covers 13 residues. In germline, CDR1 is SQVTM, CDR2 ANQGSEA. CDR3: CSVEHQEGTEAFF.

CDR3: CASKEDRTGGKAFF. The V call is TRBV12-3 or TRBV12-4, the J call TRBJ1-1; as DNA is missing, the TRBD1 call by TCRdb cannot be tested. This CDR3 is built from 14 residues.

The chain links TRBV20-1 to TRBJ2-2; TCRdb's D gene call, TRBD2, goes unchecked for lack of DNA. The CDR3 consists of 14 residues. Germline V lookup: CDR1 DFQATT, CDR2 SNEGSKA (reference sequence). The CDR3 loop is CSARFPGPGGELFF.

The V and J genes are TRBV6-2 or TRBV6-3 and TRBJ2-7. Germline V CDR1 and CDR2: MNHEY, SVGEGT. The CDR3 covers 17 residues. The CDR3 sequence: CASSFSIFGTVSYEQYF.

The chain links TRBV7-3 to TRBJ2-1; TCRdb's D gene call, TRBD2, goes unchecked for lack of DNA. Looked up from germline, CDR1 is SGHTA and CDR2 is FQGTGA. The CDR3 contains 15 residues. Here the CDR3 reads CASSIAGGIYNEQFF.

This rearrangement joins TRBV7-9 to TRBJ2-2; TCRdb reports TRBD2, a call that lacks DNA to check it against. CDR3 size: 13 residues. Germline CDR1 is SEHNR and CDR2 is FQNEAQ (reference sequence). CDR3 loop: CASILTSGGELFF.

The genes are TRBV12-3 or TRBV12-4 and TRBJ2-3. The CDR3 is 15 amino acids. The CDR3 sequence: CASSPAQASTDTQYF.

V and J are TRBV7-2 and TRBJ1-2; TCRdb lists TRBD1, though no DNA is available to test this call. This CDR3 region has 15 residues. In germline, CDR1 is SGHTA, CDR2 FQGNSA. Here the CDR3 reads CASSSPGTGIYGYTF.

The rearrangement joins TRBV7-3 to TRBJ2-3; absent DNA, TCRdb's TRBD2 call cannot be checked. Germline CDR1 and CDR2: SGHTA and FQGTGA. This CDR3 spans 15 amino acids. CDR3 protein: CASSLTSVSTDTQYF.

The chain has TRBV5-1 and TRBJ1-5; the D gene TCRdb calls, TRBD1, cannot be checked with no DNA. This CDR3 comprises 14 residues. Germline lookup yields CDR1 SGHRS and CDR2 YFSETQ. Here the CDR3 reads CASSLDSPNQPQHF.